These 32 T cell receptor beta chains originate from one sample sequenced in a study of beta chain features in type 1 diabetes. Notes on the study in general: People with Type 1 diabetes carried modestly yet significantly shorter TCRB CDR3s in all four CD4+ subsets.

These TCRs are of unknown antigen specificity. The authors reverse transcribed all of the isolated RNA, so sequencing captured expressed TCRB transcripts. Generated by immunoSEQ multiplex PCR, the TCRdb table keeps only in-frame clones and is missing some. This table has 15,000 to 19,000 clones, about three quarters appearing once. Sample: Tregs from blood. Source of these receptors: a man between 25 and 39 years old with type 1 diabetes.

This clone came up once. The chain is built from TRBV18 and TRBJ1-2, with TRBD1 matching 7 bases. With 5 bases clipped from V and 2 bases from J, the junction kept 11 bases outside the gene matches. CDR1 and CDR2 from the germline V gene are KGHSH and LQKENI. The CDR3 has 16 residues. CDR3 protein: CASSTSTGMDNYGYTF. The CDR3 bases are TGTGCCAGCTCAACCTCGACAGGGATGGACAACTATGGCTACACCTTC.

The gene calls are TRBV5-1 and TRBJ1-2, with TRBD1 identical over 7 bases. V trimming: 3 bases; J trimming: 4 bases; junction bases outside the gene matches: 3. This CDR3 contains 13 residues. CDR1 and CDR2 from the germline V gene are SGHRS and YFSETQ. The CDR3 DNA reads as TGCGCCAGCAGCTCGGGACAGCTCTATGGCTACACCTTC. Protein: CASSSGQLYGYTF.

This clone was observed once. Written as DNA, the CDR3 is TGCAGCGTTTTAGCGGGGGGGCCCTACAATGAGCAGTTCTTC. Amino acid sequence: CSVLAGGPYNEQFF. The genes are TRBV29-1 and TRBJ2-1, with 11 bases that match TRBD2. The CDR3 contains 14 residues. CDR1 is SQVTM and CDR2 is ANQGSEA in the germline V gene. V shed 5 bases, J shed 2 bases, and the junction held 2 bases outside the gene matches.

The rearrangement joins TRBV13 to TRBJ2-7, with 10 bases lining up with TRBD1. The CDR3 runs 14 residues. J lost 7 bases, V lost 2 bases, and 5 bases had no gene match. The V gene's germline CDR1 is PRHDT and CDR2 FYEKMQ (reference sequence). This chain's CDR3 is CASSLYGTGDEQYF. CDR3 DNA: TGTGCCAGCAGCTTATATGGGACAGGGGATGAGCAGTACTTC.

The DNA for the CDR3 is TGTGCCAGTAGTACCGGGAGGGTAAACACCGGGGAGCTGTTTTTT. Amino acids: CASSTGRVNTGELFF. This chain uses TRBV19 with TRBJ2-2, with 8 bases identical to TRBD2. Trimming at V came to 4 bases and at J to 2 bases, leaving 3 bases not matched to a gene. Germline V gives CDR1 LNHDA, CDR2 SQIVND (reference sequence). This CDR3 region has 15 residues.

The chain employs TRBV19 and TRBJ1-6, with a possible D match to TRBD1 (6 bases). Per germline, CDR1 LNHDA and CDR2 SQIVND (reference sequence). The CDR3 runs to 16 residues. V dropped 7 bases and J dropped 0 bases, with 13 bases sitting between them. CDR3 bases: TGTGCCAGTACCCGGGACACCAGCTCCTATAATTCACCCCTCCACTTT. Translation: CASTRDTSSYNSPLHF.

A few counts support this clone. The rearrangement links TRBV29-1 to TRBJ2-1, with 10 bases lining up with TRBD1. CDR1 and CDR2 from the germline V gene are SQVTM and ANQGSEA. This CDR3 contains 12 residues. Germline trimming cut 1 base from V and 14 bases from J; bases unmatched to any gene: 5. The CDR3 is CSVEGAGTGEFF. CDR3 nucleotides: TGCAGCGTTGAAGGGGCCGGGACAGGGGAGTTCTTC.

The V and J genes are TRBV9 and TRBJ1-1; 10 bases are a match to TRBD1. The CDR3 sequence is 15 residues long. V trimming: 0 bases; J trimming: 4 bases; junction bases outside the gene matches: 3. Germline CDR1 and CDR2: SGDLS and YYNGEE. CDR3 in amino acids: CASSVGRTGGTEAFF. CDR3 in DNA: TGTGCCAGCAGCGTAGGTCGGACAGGGGGCACTGAAGCTTTCTTT.

The chain combines TRBV5-1 with TRBJ1-2; D is undetermined. The ends were cut back, 0 bases at V and 8 bases at J, with 17 bases in the middle. CDR1 and CDR2 from the germline V gene are SGHRS and YFSETQ. The CDR3 is made up of 15 amino acids. The CDR3 loop reads CASSLAAGQTGGYTF. For the CDR3, the DNA is TGCGCCAGCAGCTTGGCCGCAGGCCAAACGGGAGGCTACACCTTC.

The rearrangement uses TRBV4-1 and TRBJ2-3; maybe TRBD2 (5 bases). V shed 0 bases and J shed 2 bases, with 12 bases lying between them. Germline assignment: CDR1 MGHRA and CDR2 YSYEKL. The CDR3 sequence is 16 residues long. CDR3 nucleotide sequence: TGCGCCAGCAGCCAAGATACGCTAGCTATCACAGATACGCAGTATTTT. It encodes CASSQDTLAITDTQYF.

The rearrangement uses TRBV6-1 and TRBJ2-6, with a tentative D call TRBD2 (6 bases). Trimming left V 7 bases short and J 2 bases short, with 9 bases between. The length of the CDR3 is 14 residues. Germline CDR1 MNHNS, CDR2 SASEGT. This CDR3 is CASTGLPGANVLTF. The CDR3 region has the DNA TGTGCCAGCACGGGACTCCCTGGGGCCAACGTCCTGACTTTC.

This clone was seen more than once but under ten times. The junction departs from germline at one end; a sequencing error may be responsible. This specimen includes other DNA sequences encoding the same CDR3. V gene TRBV19 combines with J gene TRBJ1-6, with TRBD1 matching over 10 bases. The CDR3 contains 19 residues. Germline V CDR1 and CDR2: LNHDA, SQIVND (reference sequence). The CDR3, as DNA: TGTGCCAGTATGGGGGCCCGGGACAGGGGATCTGGATCGAATTCCCCCCTCCACTTT. It is translated as CASMGARDRGSGSNSPLHF.

This clone is a singleton in its sample. The V call is TRBV19, the J call TRBJ1-1; TRBD1 agrees at 8 bases. This CDR3 spans 16 amino acids. CDR1 is LNHDA and CDR2 is SQIVND in the germline V gene (reference sequence). V lost 3 bases to trimming and J lost 5 bases; unmatched junction nucleotides: 11. The CDR3 spells CASSMGTGQGKTEAFF. CDR3 DNA sequence: TGTGCCAGTAGTATGGGGACTGGACAGGGAAAAACTGAAGCTTTCTTT.

The rearrangement links TRBV19 to TRBJ2-7; the match to TRBD1 covers 7 bases. There are 14 residues in the CDR3. From germline, CDR1 is LNHDA and CDR2 SQIVND (reference sequence). Trimming removed 4 bases from V and 7 bases from J; junction bases left unmatched: 10. The CDR3 loop is CASSKQGPPAEQYF. The CDR3 DNA follows: TGTGCCAGTAGTAAACAGGGGCCCCCGGCAGAGCAGTACTTC.

This chain connects TRBV7-6 to TRBJ2-1; D perhaps matches TRBD2 (5 bases). V lost 0 bases to trimming and J lost 10 bases, with 10 bases between them. This CDR3 is built from 13 residues. Germline CDR1 and CDR2: SGHVS and FNYEAQ. The DNA of the CDR3 is TGTGCCAGCAGCTTAGCGTCTAGCAGCGAGCAGTTCTTC. Amino acids: CASSLASSSEQFF.

This clone has only a few counts. The CDR3 DNA follows: TGTGCCAGCAGCTCCCCAACCCTTCTAGAGCGAGAGACCCAGTACTTC. Residues: CASSSPTLLERETQYF. V gene TRBV7-9 combines with J gene TRBJ2-5; no clear D. Per the germline V gene, CDR1 is SEHNR and CDR2 is FQNEAQ (reference sequence). The V gene lost 4 bases and the J gene lost 4 bases, with 19 bases spanning the gap. This CDR3 has 16 amino acids.

This sequence joins TRBV10-3 and TRBJ2-7; 11 nucleotides agree with TRBD1. The ends lost 11 bases at V and 7 bases at J; junction bases unmatched: 13. Germline V lookup: CDR1 ENHRY, CDR2 SYGVKD. The CDR3 totals 14 residues. The CDR3 region has the DNA TGTGCCTCGGCCCTGGACAGGGGGCAAGGTGAGCAGTACTTC. Translating gives CASALDRGQGEQYF.

This chain uses TRBV18 with TRBJ2-3; D unresolved. The CDR3 loop spans 13 amino acids. Germline CDR1 and CDR2: KGHSH and LQKENI. Between the trimmed V and J ends, which lost 3 bases and 1 base, there was a span of 5 bases. CDR3 in amino acids: CASSPRGTDTQYF. The CDR3 DNA reads TGTGCCAGCTCACCCCGGGGCACAGATACGCAGTATTTT.

In DNA, the CDR3 is TGTGCCAGCAGCTCGGGGGGGGGCACAGATACGCAGTATTTT. This sequence encodes CASSSGGGTDTQYF. The gene calls are TRBV7-2 and TRBJ2-3; 8 bases line up with TRBD2. V lost 4 bases to trimming and J lost 1 base; unmatched junction nucleotides: 1. This CDR3 has 14 residues. CDR1 and CDR2 (germline): SGHTA, FQGNSA.

V gene TRBV6-5 combines with J gene TRBJ1-2; no clear D. In germline, CDR1 is MNHEY, CDR2 SVGAGI. The CDR3 totals 13 residues. Trimming shortened V by 6 bases and J by 3 bases, and 11 bases separated the two germline ends. The CDR3 bases are TGTGCCAGCAGACGCAACACCGACTATGGCTACACCTTC. It is translated as CASRRNTDYGYTF.

The CDR3 DNA follows: TGTGCCAGCAGTAGCATGGGGGGTGAAGCTTTCTTT. Translating gives CASSSMGGEAFF. The genes are TRBV6-5 and TRBJ1-1; D possibly corresponds to TRBD1 (5 bases). The germline V gene has CDR1 MNHEY and CDR2 SVGAGI. This CDR3 has 12 amino acids. The ends were cut back, 5 bases at V and 7 bases at J, with 11 bases in the middle.

This sequence joins TRBV27 and TRBJ1-5; a possible D gene is TRBD1 (6 bases). Germline CDR1 is MNHEY and CDR2 is SMNVEV (reference sequence). The length of the CDR3 is 13 residues. V was cut by 3 bases and J by 4 bases, with 7 bases left in between. The CDR3 loop is CASSFQGNQPQHF. The CDR3 bases are TGTGCCAGCAGTTTTCAGGGGAATCAGCCCCAGCATTTT.

This chain links TRBV4-1 with TRBJ2-3; 11 nucleotides line up with TRBD2. The V segment lost 4 bases and the J segment 6 bases; nucleotides outside the gene matches: 6. The CDR3 has 15 residues. Germline V lookup: CDR1 MGHRA, CDR2 YSYEKL. CDR3 residues: CASSPFGTSGDTQYF. The DNA for the CDR3 is TGCGCCAGCAGCCCTTTTGGGACTAGCGGTGATACGCAGTATTTT.

This clone was seen only a few times. This chain uses TRBV7-2 with TRBJ2-5, with 9 positions matching TRBD1. The CDR3 runs 17 residues. Looked up from germline, CDR1 is SGHTA and CDR2 is FQGNSA. V was clipped by 5 bases and J by 5 bases; unmatched bases: 15. CDR3 amino acids: CASSTHIGTGFLETQYF. Here the CDR3 DNA reads TGTGCCAGCAGCACCCATATCGGGACAGGGTTTTTGGAGACCCAGTACTTC.

The sample holds a few counts of this clone. V is TRBV2 and J is TRBJ1-1; a possible D gene is TRBD1 (5 bases). Trimming removed 7 bases at V and 1 base at J, with 10 bases between. Germline V gene sequence: CDR1 SNHLY, CDR2 FYNNEI. The CDR3 has 13 amino acids. CDR3 in DNA: TGTGCCAGCAATAGAAGGGGGAACACTGAAGCTTTCTTT. This gives the protein CASNRRGNTEAFF.

Turning to this clone: The same CDR3 arises from other DNA sequences in this sample as well. The rearrangement links TRBV10-2 to TRBJ2-7, with 15 bases matching TRBD2. V shed 10 bases and J 1 base; nucleotides not matched to a gene: 14. The germline V gene encodes CDR1 WSHSY and CDR2 SAAADI. This CDR3 spans 18 amino acids. The CDR3 is CATNPPGLAGGTSYEQYF. As DNA, the CDR3 is TGCGCCACCAACCCCCCGGGACTAGCGGGAGGTACGTCCTACGAGCAGTACTTC.

V is TRBV27 and J is TRBJ2-3, with 10 bases that match TRBD2. Germline CDR1 is MNHEY and CDR2 is SMNVEV (reference sequence). The CDR3 covers 16 residues. Losses at the gene ends were 6 bases for V and 1 base for J; bases not matched to a gene: 7. This CDR3 reads CASRITSGDRTDTQYF. The CDR3, as DNA: TGTGCCAGCAGGATAACTAGCGGGGACCGCACAGATACGCAGTATTTT.

This chain links TRBV6-6 with TRBJ1-4; no firm D call. The CDR3 is 15 residues long. With 6 bases removed from V and 0 bases from J, the gap between germline ends came to 11 bases. Germline loops: CDR1 MNHNY, CDR2 SVGAGI (reference sequence). The CDR3 nucleotides read TGTGCCAGCAGACCCCTGGCCGCAACTAATGAAAAACTGTTTTTT. It translates to CASRPLAATNEKLFF.

This chain connects TRBV5-1 to TRBJ2-5; 8 bases line up with TRBD1. With V trimmed by 4 bases and J by 2 bases, 4 bases remained unmatched. The CDR3 has 14 amino acids. Germline CDR1 is SGHRS and CDR2 is YFSETQ. The CDR3 region is CASSIGQGQETQYF. CDR3 coding DNA: TGCGCCAGCAGCATCGGACAGGGACAAGAGACCCAGTACTTC.

This clone was recorded once. V is TRBV5-1 and J is TRBJ1-6; no clear D. In germline, CDR1 is SGHRS, CDR2 YFSETQ. The CDR3 has 13 amino acids. V gave up 5 bases and J gave up 2 bases, with 5 bases separating them. Written as DNA, the CDR3 is TGCGCCAGCAGGGGCACCTATAATTCACCCCTCCACTTT. This encodes CASRGTYNSPLHF.

CDR3 nucleotides: TGTGCCAGCAGAACAGGGGGGAAACACACCGGGGAGCTGTTTTTT. Its protein product is CASRTGGKHTGELFF. The V gene is TRBV2, the J gene TRBJ2-2; 8 bases fit TRBD1. CDR3 length: 15 residues. J was trimmed by 3 bases and V by 6 bases; bases with no gene match: 6. The germline gives CDR1 SNHLY, CDR2 FYNNEI.

The V gene is TRBV2, the J gene TRBJ2-4; TRBD1 aligns across 8 bases. The CDR3 is made up of 18 amino acids. V trimming: 3 bases; J trimming: 0 bases; junction bases outside the gene matches: 10. CDR1 is SNHLY and CDR2 is FYNNEI in the germline V gene. The CDR3 protein is CASSDRDRRPLAKNIQYF. The DNA of the CDR3 is TGTGCCAGCAGTGACCGGGACAGGAGGCCTCTAGCCAAAAACATTCAGTACTTC.